The clone carrying this TCR beta chain was counted between two and nine times. This sample stems from a study of patients and donors after allogeneic stem cell transplantation. The V and J ends lost 3 bases and 6 bases, in that order; junction bases with no gene match: 8. CDR3 size: 15 residues. TCRdb used MiXCR to reprocess the RT-PCR reads, holding one entry per CDR3 protein. The sample records about a million distinct CDR3 sequences, roughly 17% being singletons. Sample: blood, either unsorted or a sorted T cell fraction (not recorded which). The chain couples TRBV12-3 or TRBV12-4 to TRBJ2-7, with TRBD1 matching 10 bases. The receptor was isolated from a human donor who was either an allogeneic HSCT recipient or a stem cell or donor lymphocyte infusion donor (not recorded which). It is not recorded whose cells these are; they may come from a transplant donor. The CDR3 sequence: CASSFGRDRGFEQYF. As DNA, the CDR3 is TGTGCCAGCAGTTTCGGTCGGGACAGGGGTTTCGAGCAGTACTTC.